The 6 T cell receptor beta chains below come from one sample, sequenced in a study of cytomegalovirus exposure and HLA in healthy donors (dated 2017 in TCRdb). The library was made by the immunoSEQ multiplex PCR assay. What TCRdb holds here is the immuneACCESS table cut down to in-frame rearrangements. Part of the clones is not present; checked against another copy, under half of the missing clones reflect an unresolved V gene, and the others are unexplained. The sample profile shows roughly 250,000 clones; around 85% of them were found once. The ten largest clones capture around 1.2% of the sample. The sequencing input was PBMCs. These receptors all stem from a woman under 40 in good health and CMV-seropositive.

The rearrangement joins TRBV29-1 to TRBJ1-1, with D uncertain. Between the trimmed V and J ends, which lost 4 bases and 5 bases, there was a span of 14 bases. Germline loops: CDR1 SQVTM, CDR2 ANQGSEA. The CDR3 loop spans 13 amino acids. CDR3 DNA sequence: TGCAGCGTTGTTGGTGGGCCGGGGACTGAAGCTTTCTTT. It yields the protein CSVVGGPGTEAFF.

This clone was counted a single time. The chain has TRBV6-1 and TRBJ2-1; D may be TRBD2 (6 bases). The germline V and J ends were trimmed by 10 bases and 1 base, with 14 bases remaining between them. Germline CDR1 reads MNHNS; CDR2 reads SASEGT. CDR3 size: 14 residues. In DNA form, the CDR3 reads TGTGCCACGGGGGAAGCGGTTTCCTACAATGAGCAGTTCTTC. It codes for CATGEAVSYNEQFF.

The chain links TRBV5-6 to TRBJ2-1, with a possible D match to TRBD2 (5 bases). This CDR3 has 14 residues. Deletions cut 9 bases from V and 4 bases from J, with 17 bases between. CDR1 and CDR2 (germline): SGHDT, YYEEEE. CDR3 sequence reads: CATKTGGRYNEQFF. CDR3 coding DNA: TGTGCCACCAAGACGGGCGGGCGATACAATGAGCAGTTCTTC. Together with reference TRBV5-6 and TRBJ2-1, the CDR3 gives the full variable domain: DAGVTQSPTHLIKTRGQQVTLRCSPKSGHDTVSWYQQALGQGPQFIFQYYEEEERQRGNFPDRFSGHQFPNYSSELNVNALLLGDSALYLCATKTGGRYNEQFFGPGTRLTVL.

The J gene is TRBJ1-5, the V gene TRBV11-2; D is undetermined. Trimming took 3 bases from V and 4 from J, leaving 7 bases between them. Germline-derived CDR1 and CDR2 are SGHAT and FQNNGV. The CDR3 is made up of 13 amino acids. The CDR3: CASSFSDNQPQHF. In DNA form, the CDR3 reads TGTGCCAGCAGCTTCAGTGATAATCAGCCCCAGCATTTT.

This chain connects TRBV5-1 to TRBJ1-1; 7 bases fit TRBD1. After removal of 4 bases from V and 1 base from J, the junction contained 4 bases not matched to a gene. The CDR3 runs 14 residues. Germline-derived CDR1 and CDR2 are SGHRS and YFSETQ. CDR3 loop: CASSRGQQNTEAFF. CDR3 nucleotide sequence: TGCGCCAGCAGCCGGGGACAGCAGAACACTGAAGCTTTCTTT.

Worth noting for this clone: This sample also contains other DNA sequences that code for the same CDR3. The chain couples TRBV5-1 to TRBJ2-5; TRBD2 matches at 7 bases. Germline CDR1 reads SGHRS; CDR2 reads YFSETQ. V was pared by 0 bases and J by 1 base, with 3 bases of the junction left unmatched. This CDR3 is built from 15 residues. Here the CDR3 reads CASSLGGGFQETQYF. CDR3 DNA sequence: TGCGCCAGCAGCTTGGGGGGGGGATTCCAAGAGACCCAGTACTTC. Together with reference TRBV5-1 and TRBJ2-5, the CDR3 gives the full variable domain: KAGVTQTPRYLIKTRGQQVTLSCSPISGHRSVSWYQQTPGQGLQFLFEYFSETQRNKGNFPGRFSGRQFSNSRSEMNVSTLELGDSALYLCASSLGGGFQETQYFGPGTRLLVL.